Following are 13 T cell receptor beta chains from one sample sequenced in a study of blood T cell repertoires in COVID-19. Using immunoSEQ multiplex PCR, the repertoire was profiled, and TCRdb retains in-frame clones only, with some absent. This table holds 350,000 to 400,000 clones, 80% to 95% found once. Sequences were obtained from PBMCs or T cells enriched from blood (not recorded which). These receptors all come from a woman between 40 and 55 years old who had been exposed to COVID-19.

This clone was observed a single time. The rearrangement uses TRBV27 and TRBJ2-1, with D tentatively TRBD2 (7 bases). The CDR3 has 16 residues. Trimming cost V 3 bases and J 9 bases, with 21 bases left between them. CDR1 is MNHEY and CDR2 is SMNVEV in the germline V gene (reference sequence). CDR3 nucleotide sequence: TGTGCCAGCAGTTTCTTGGGGGGGCCCCTCGAGGGTGAGCAGTTCTTC. Translation: CASSFLGGPLEGEQFF.

This chain links TRBV7-3 with TRBJ2-5, with 8 bases identical to TRBD1. CDR1 is SGHTA, CDR2 FQGTGA, per germline. V shed 5 bases and J 6 bases; nucleotides not matched to a gene: 5. This CDR3 spans 13 amino acids. CDR3 DNA sequence: TGTGCCAGCAGCCCCGGGACAGGACAGACCCAGTACTTC. Translation: CASSPGTGQTQYF.

V usage is TRBV9 and J usage is TRBJ1-1; no definite D call. V lost 4 bases and J 9 bases, leaving 19 bases between the germline ends. Germline lookup yields CDR1 SGDLS and CDR2 YYNGEE. This CDR3 is built from 14 residues. The CDR3 reads CASSREPQNAQAFF. CDR3 nucleotides: TGTGCCAGCAGCAGGGAGCCGCAAAACGCCCAAGCTTTCTTT.

The chain combines TRBV5-1 with TRBJ2-1; the D gene is possibly TRBD2 (5 bases). The CDR3 totals 14 residues. CDR1 and CDR2 from the germline V gene are SGHRS and YFSETQ. V was cut by 1 base and J by 7 bases, with 12 bases left in between. Here the CDR3 DNA reads TGCGCCAGCAGCTTGTCCGGGAATCGGAATGAGCAGTTCTTC. This codes for CASSLSGNRNEQFF.

The chain links TRBV5-4 to TRBJ2-3; D might be TRBD1 (6 bases). This CDR3 spans 15 amino acids. Germline V gene data show CDR1 as SGHNT and CDR2 as YYREEE (reference sequence). V lost 1 base and J 1 base, leaving 10 bases between the germline ends. As DNA, the CDR3 is TGTGCCAGCAGCTTGCCGAGACAGGGCACAGATACGCAGTATTTT. Translated, it gives CASSLPRQGTDTQYF.

The rearrangement joins TRBV28 to TRBJ1-6; D gene uncertain. V lost 5 bases, J lost 10 bases, and 18 bases lay in between. The CDR3 extends over 15 amino acids. Germline CDR1 MDHEN, CDR2 SYDVKM. Here the CDR3 reads CASSPLRGEGSPLHF. CDR3 sequence (DNA): TGTGCCAGCAGTCCCCTGCGGGGAGAAGGGTCACCCCTCCACTTT. The full variable domain, its missing parts supplied by reference TRBV28 and TRBJ1-6, is DVKVTQSSRYLVKRTGEKVFLECVQDMDHENMFWYRQDPGLGLRLIYFSYDVKMKEKGDIPEGYSVSREKKERFSLILESASTNQTSMYLCASSPLRGEGSPLHFGNGTRLTVT.

The genes are TRBV5-6 and TRBJ2-1, with TRBD1 matching 8 bases. The CDR3 covers 15 residues. J lost 3 bases, V lost 4 bases, and 6 bases had no gene match. CDR1 is SGHDT, CDR2 YYEEEE, per germline. CDR3 loop: CASSRLDRVYNEQFF. DNA of the CDR3: TGTGCCAGCAGCCGCCTGGACAGGGTCTACAATGAGCAGTTCTTC.

This clone was counted between two and nine times. The chain has TRBV14 and TRBJ2-7; possibly TRBD1 for D (5 bases). The V and J ends lost 1 base and 6 bases respectively, with 10 bases between them. The CDR3 is 13 amino acids. The germline gives CDR1 SGHDN, CDR2 FVKESK. The CDR3 nucleotides read TGTGCCAGCAGCCAAGTAGTTCAGGGCGAGCAGTACTTC. This translates into CASSQVVQGEQYF.

This clone was counted only a few times. The chain couples TRBV6-2 or TRBV6-3 to TRBJ2-7; no clear D gene. This CDR3 is built from 12 residues. Between the trimmed V and J ends, which lost 2 bases and 3 bases, there was a span of 5 bases. Looked up from germline, CDR1 is MNHEY and CDR2 is SVGEGT. CDR3 in DNA: TGTGCCAGCAGTTACCCGAGCTACGAGCAGTACTTC. Its protein product is CASSYPSYEQYF.

V and J are TRBV5-1 and TRBJ2-7, with 9 nucleotides matching TRBD1. Germline loops: CDR1 SGHRS, CDR2 YFSETQ. The CDR3 length is 15 residues. Trimming removed 4 bases from V and 4 bases from J; junction bases left unmatched: 9. DNA of the CDR3: TGCGCCAGCAGCCAGACAGGGGGTCAAAAGTACGAGCAGTACTTC. Its protein is CASSQTGGQKYEQYF.

This clone was recorded a few times. The genes are TRBV3-1 (or the pseudogene TRBV3-2) and TRBJ1-6, with TRBD1 as a possible D gene (5 bases). Looked up from germline, CDR1 is LGHDT and CDR2 is YNNKEL (reference sequence). Trimming pared 2 bases from V and 7 bases from J, leaving 18 bases between. The CDR3 is made up of 17 amino acids. CDR3 nucleotides: TGTGCCAGCAGCCAAAACTCCTGGGCAGGGCGGAATTCACCCCTCCACTTT. This gives the protein CASSQNSWAGRNSPLHF.

The V gene is TRBV28, the J gene TRBJ2-1; 9 nucleotides agree with TRBD2. The CDR3 length is 16 residues. Germline V lookup: CDR1 MDHEN, CDR2 SYDVKM. V lost 2 bases and J lost 7; bases outside the gene matches: 9. CDR3 nucleotides: TGTGCCAGCAGTTTAAACCTAGGCGGGAGGGGAAATGAGCAGTTCTTC. It translates to CASSLNLGGRGNEQFF.

The chain carries TRBV27 and TRBJ2-2, with 9 bases that match TRBD2. The CDR3 has 16 amino acids. Germline CDR1 and CDR2: MNHEY and SMNVEV (reference sequence). Trimming at V came to 3 bases and at J to 2 bases, leaving 4 bases not matched to a gene. CDR3 sequence: CASSFLTSGNTGELFF. The CDR3 DNA sequence: TGTGCCAGCAGTTTTTTGACTAGCGGAAACACCGGGGAGCTGTTTTTT.